The 25 T cell receptor beta chains in this list originate from one sample, sequenced in a study of blood T cell repertoires in COVID-19 (dated by TCRdb to the early 2020s). Library generation was performed with the immunoSEQ multiplex PCR assay. This immuneACCESS table, as held by TCRdb, lists in-frame sequences with V and J called but not all clones. Of the missing ones, under half trace to an unresolved V gene in checked studies; the others have no known cause. Recorded for this sample are around 110,000 clones; 90% of them occurred a single time. 1.8% of the sample lies in the top ten. Sequencing input: peripheral blood. These receptors originate from a human donor with active COVID-19. The donor label of this sample is uncertain.

J is TRBJ1-6 and V is TRBV21-1; the listed D gene, TRBD1, was not tested against the DNA. TRBV21-1 is reported as a pseudogene. The CDR3 is 17 residues long. The CDR3 region has the DNA TGTGCCAGCAGCGATACACAGACAGGTTACTATAATTCACCCCTCCACTTT. It codes for CASSDTQTGYYNSPLHF.

This chain connects TRBV7-2 to TRBJ1-2; a weak D match, TRBD1 (6 bases). This CDR3 is 14 amino acids long. The germline V gene encodes CDR1 SGHTA and CDR2 FQGNSA. The V end was cut by 4 bases, the J end by 4 bases, with 13 bases between. CDR3 region: CASSSYRERYGYTF. The CDR3 DNA reads as TGTGCCAGCAGCTCCTACAGGGAACGCTATGGCTACACCTTC. Full variable domain (missing parts from reference TRBV7-2 and TRBJ1-2): GAGVSQSPSNKVTEKGKDVELRCDPISGHTALYWYRQSLGQGLEFLIYFQGNSAPDKSGLPSDRFSAERTGGSVSTLTIQRTQQEDSAVYLCASSSYRERYGYTFGSGTRLTVV.

This chain joins TRBV27 and TRBJ2-7; 9 bases are shared with TRBD1. J was trimmed by 4 bases and V by 2 bases; bases with no gene match: 6. Germline V gives CDR1 MNHEY, CDR2 SMNVEV (reference sequence). The CDR3 length is 15 residues. The CDR3 bases are TGTGCCAGCAGTTTAACGGGACAGGGCCCTTACGAGCAGTACTTC. This sequence encodes CASSLTGQGPYEQYF.

This clone was detected once. The CDR3 coding sequence is TGTGCCAGCAGCCAAGGACTAGCGGGGGGCACAGATACGCAGTATTTT. This gives the protein CASSQGLAGGTDTQYF. This rearrangement joins TRBV3-1 (or the pseudogene TRBV3-2) to TRBJ2-3, with 12 positions matching TRBD2. Germline CDR1 is LGHDT and CDR2 is YNNKEL (reference sequence). The CDR3 totals 16 residues. V was clipped by 1 base and J by 1 base; unmatched bases: 0.

This clone was detected a few times. CDR3 sequence (DNA): TGTGCCAGCAGCTACGCGGGACAGGTCTACGAGCAGTACTTC. Translation: CASSYAGQVYEQYF. The rearrangement links TRBV3-1 (or the pseudogene TRBV3-2) to TRBJ2-7; 8 bases are shared with TRBD1. The CDR3 sequence is 14 residues long. With V trimmed by 5 bases and J by 3 bases, 6 bases remained unmatched. CDR1 and CDR2 (germline): LGHDT, YNNKEL (reference sequence).

The chain couples TRBV6-5 to TRBJ2-2, with 9 bases aligning to TRBD1. Per germline, CDR1 MNHEY and CDR2 SVGAGI. The CDR3 consists of 13 residues. V gave up 6 bases and J gave up 6 bases; unmatched junction bases: 2. CDR3 nucleotide sequence: TGTGCCAGCAGACGGGACAGGGCCGGGGAGCTGTTTTTT. This codes for CASRRDRAGELFF.

This rearrangement joins TRBV5-1 to TRBJ2-3; possibly TRBD2 for D (6 bases). The CDR3 length is 13 residues. Germline assignment: CDR1 SGHRS and CDR2 YFSETQ. Trimming removed 4 bases at V and 6 bases at J, with 12 bases between. The CDR3 loop is CASSARDFDTQYF. The CDR3 region has the DNA TGCGCCAGCAGCGCGCGGGACTTCGATACGCAGTATTTT.

The chain has TRBV2 and TRBJ1-2, with D maybe TRBD1 (5 bases). The CDR3 runs 12 residues. Germline CDR1 is SNHLY and CDR2 is FYNNEI. V was pared by 7 bases and J by 6 bases, with 12 bases between. CDR3 protein: CASMSGYDGYTF. In DNA, the CDR3 is TGTGCCAGCATGTCAGGGTACGATGGCTACACCTTC. The full variable domain, with the rest looked up from reference TRBV2 and TRBJ1-2, is EPEVTQTPSHQVTQMGQEVILRCVPISNHLYFYWYRQILGQKVEFLVSFYNNEISEKSEIFDDQFSVERPDGSNFTLKIRSTKLEDSAMYFCASMSGYDGYTFGSGTRLTVV.

The J gene is TRBJ1-5, the V gene TRBV2; 10 bases fit TRBD1. V lost 7 bases to trimming and J lost 2 bases; unmatched junction nucleotides: 8. Germline-derived CDR1 and CDR2 are SNHLY and FYNNEI. The CDR3 sequence is 16 residues long. The CDR3 spells CASTRTGGFRNQPQHF. DNA for the CDR3: TGTGCCAGCACACGGACAGGGGGTTTTCGCAATCAGCCCCAGCATTTT.

The chain couples TRBV25-1 to TRBJ1-3, with TRBD1 matching over 7 bases. Germline values: CDR1 MGHDK, CDR2 SYGVNS. This CDR3 has 15 residues. With V trimmed by 3 bases and J by 0 bases, 2 bases remained unmatched. CDR3 bases: TGTGCCAGCAGTGATGGGACAGCCTCTGGAAACACCATATATTTT. It codes for CASSDGTASGNTIYF.

The chain combines TRBV4-3 with TRBJ1-1, with D unresolved. In germline, CDR1 is LGHNA, CDR2 YSLEER. This CDR3 is 13 amino acids long. V shed 0 bases and J shed 6 bases, with 8 bases lying between them. This CDR3 is CASSQDTAAEAFF. As DNA, the CDR3 is TGCGCCAGCAGCCAAGATACAGCTGCTGAAGCTTTCTTT.

The genes are TRBV27 and TRBJ1-1; the D is unclear. Trimming took off 2 bases at V and 1 base at J, with 5 bases between the two ends. Germline V lookup: CDR1 MNHEY, CDR2 SMNVEV (reference sequence). This CDR3 contains 13 residues. This CDR3 reads CASSLGKNTEAFF. For the CDR3, the DNA is TGTGCCAGCAGTTTAGGCAAGAACACTGAAGCTTTCTTT.

This rearrangement joins TRBV7-2 to TRBJ1-2, with 8 bases that match TRBD1. The CDR3 length is 15 residues. The junction had 2 bases not matched to a gene; V was cut back by 0 bases and J by 2 bases. CDR1 and CDR2 (germline): SGHTA, FQGNSA. The CDR3 is CASSLARQGNYGYTF. CDR3 bases: TGTGCCAGCAGCTTAGCGCGACAGGGGAACTATGGCTACACCTTC.

The chain recombines TRBV18 with TRBJ1-2; 9 nucleotides line up with TRBD1. V shed 4 bases and J 0 bases; nucleotides not matched to a gene: 12. The CDR3 has 18 amino acids. The germline V gene encodes CDR1 KGHSH and CDR2 LQKENI. CDR3 protein: CASSHRDRVAPSNYGYTF. The CDR3 DNA reads TGTGCCAGCTCACACCGGGACAGGGTTGCCCCTTCTAACTATGGCTACACCTTC.

The chain employs TRBV7-8 and TRBJ2-6; D gene ambiguous. This CDR3 has 18 amino acids. The germline V gene has CDR1 SGHVS and CDR2 FQNEAQ. The germline V and J ends were trimmed by 0 bases and 0 bases, with 12 bases remaining between them. The CDR3 protein is CASSLAARLVSGANVLTF. As DNA, the CDR3 is TGTGCCAGCAGCTTAGCGGCCAGGTTGGTCTCTGGGGCCAACGTCCTGACTTTC.

The chain recombines TRBV5-1 with TRBJ2-5; D remains ambiguous. V shed 3 bases and J shed 4 bases, with 13 bases lying between them. The CDR3 has 14 amino acids. Germline V gives CDR1 SGHRS, CDR2 YFSETQ. CDR3 sequence reads: CASSWAGKGETQYF. The DNA of the CDR3 is TGCGCCAGCAGCTGGGCAGGTAAAGGAGAGACCCAGTACTTC.

This clone was seen once. The CDR3 is CASSVGLNNSPLHF. The CDR3 nucleotides read TGTGCCAGCAGCGTGGGACTGAATAATTCACCCCTCCACTTT. V is TRBV9 and J is TRBJ1-6; tentative D call: TRBD1 (5 bases). Germline V lookup: CDR1 SGDLS, CDR2 YYNGEE. The CDR3 runs to 14 residues. Trimming cost V 2 bases and J 5 bases, with 8 bases left between them.

The V call is TRBV28, the J call TRBJ2-5; 9 nucleotides agree with TRBD2. The CDR3 is 16 residues long. Trimming took 5 bases from V and 0 from J; bases not matched to a gene: 7. The germline CDR1 and CDR2 sequences are MDHEN and SYDVKM. CDR3 amino acids: CASSTSSGVYQETQYF. The CDR3 DNA sequence: TGTGCCAGCAGTACCTCTAGCGGGGTATACCAAGAGACCCAGTACTTC.

This clone was observed a few times. The J gene is TRBJ1-1, the V gene TRBV28, with 9 positions matching TRBD1. This CDR3 spans 17 amino acids. Trimming removed 3 bases from V and 10 bases from J; junction bases left unmatched: 18. Germline CDR1 is MDHEN and CDR2 is SYDVKM. The CDR3 loop reads CASSFWQGTGREFGAFF. The DNA of the CDR3 is TGTGCCAGCAGTTTTTGGCAAGGGACAGGGCGAGAGTTCGGAGCTTTCTTT.

The CDR3, as DNA: TGTGCCAGCTCACCACTTAACGGGAATGAAAAACTGTTTTTT. Amino acids: CASSPLNGNEKLFF. This sequence joins TRBV18 and TRBJ1-4, with no clear D. Trimming stripped 1 base from V and 5 bases from J, with 8 bases between. This CDR3 region has 14 residues. Germline V gene sequence: CDR1 KGHSH, CDR2 LQKENI.

V gene TRBV5-1 combines with J gene TRBJ1-1; 7 positions agree with TRBD1. The CDR3 covers 14 residues. Germline trimming cut 0 bases from V and 4 bases from J; bases unmatched to any gene: 3. CDR1 is SGHRS and CDR2 is YFSETQ in the germline V gene. The DNA for the CDR3 is TGCGCCAGCAGCTTGGGACAGGGACCCACTGAAGCTTTCTTT. The encoded protein is CASSLGQGPTEAFF.

The chain's CDR3 is CAWSVRRNSAAFF. The CDR3 bases are TGTGCCTGGAGTGTACGTCGGAACAGTGCCGCTTTCTTT. V gene TRBV30 combines with J gene TRBJ1-1; D uncertain. This CDR3 is 13 amino acids long. Deletions cut 0 bases from V and 11 bases from J, with 16 bases between. From germline, CDR1 is GTSNPN and CDR2 SVGIG (reference sequence). The complete variable domain, with remaining parts taken from reference TRBV30 and TRBJ1-1, reads SQTIHQWPATLVQPVGSPLSLECTVEGTSNPNLYWYRQAAGRGLQLLFYSVGIGQISSEVPQNLSASRPQDRQFILSSKKLLLSDSGFYLCAWSVRRNSAAFFGQGTRLTVV.

V and J are TRBV6-6 and TRBJ2-3; TRBD2 matches at 11 bases. V lost 6 bases to trimming and J lost 4 bases; unmatched junction nucleotides: 6. The CDR3 spans 15 residues. Germline-derived CDR1 and CDR2 are MNHNY and SVGAGI (reference sequence). CDR3 residues: CASSLGTSGSDTQYF. DNA for the CDR3: TGTGCCAGCAGCCTCGGGACTAGCGGCTCAGATACGCAGTATTTT.

The chain recombines TRBV3-1 (or the pseudogene TRBV3-2) with TRBJ1-6; no clear D gene. CDR1 is LGHDT and CDR2 is YNNKEL in the germline V gene (reference sequence). The CDR3 contains 13 residues. Trimming pared 8 bases from V and 7 bases from J, leaving 12 bases between. DNA for the CDR3: TGTGCCAGCCAGGACTCCCTAAATTCACCCCTCCACTTT. It codes for CASQDSLNSPLHF.

This clone was seen just once. The chain is built from TRBV7-2 and TRBJ1-2; TRBD1 matches 9 bases. V lost 1 base and J lost 1; bases outside the gene matches: 4. Germline V gene lookup returns CDR1 SGHTA and CDR2 FQGNSA. The CDR3 has 16 amino acids. This CDR3 reads CASSLVGQGINYGYTF. CDR3 DNA sequence: TGTGCCAGCAGCTTAGTGGGACAGGGAATTAACTATGGCTACACCTTC.